The clone carrying this TCR beta chain came up a few times. MiXCR, run by TCRdb on the RT-PCR reads, gives a single entry per CDR3 protein. The sample yields about 700,000 distinct CDR3 sequences, around 14% seen once. The CDR3 is made up of 16 amino acids. Trimming left V 0 bases short and J 4 bases short, with 15 bases between. Germline-derived CDR1 and CDR2 are LGHDT and YNNKEL (reference sequence). The chain uses TRBV3-1 and TRBJ1-2; TRBD1 might be the D (5 bases). The sequence came from a female donor in good health, serving as a healthy control. Sequencing was carried out using memory CD4+ T cells from blood. CDR3 nucleotide sequence: TGTGCCAGCAGCCAAGATCGATGGGGCCGTGGCTATGGCTACACCTTC. This codes for CASSQDRWGRGYGYTF.